One sample yielded the 5 T cell receptor beta chains listed below, sequenced in a study of beta chain features in type 1 diabetes. These receptors' targets are unknown. Expressed TCRB transcripts were sequenced because the isolated RNA had all been reverse transcribed beforehand. This table comes from immunoSEQ multiplex PCR, and its TCRdb copy is limited to in-frame clones, with some not included. The table lists about 160,000 clones, approximately 8.7% of them singletons, with about 0.65% in the top ten. Study findings and constraints: Moderate but significant shortening of TCRB CDR3s was recorded in all four CD4+ subsets from Type 1 diabetes patients.

Sequenced material: central memory CD4+ T cells from blood. All receptors come from a woman in her 30s with type 1 diabetes.

This chain connects TRBV25-1 to TRBJ2-6; D might be TRBD1 (6 bases). The CDR3 totals 17 residues. Trimming stripped 1 base from V and 4 bases from J, with 14 bases between. Looked up from germline, CDR1 is MGHDK and CDR2 is SYGVNS. CDR3 sequence (DNA): TGTGCCAGCAGTGAATTTGGGGGCTCATCCGGGGCCAACGTCCTGACTTTC. Protein product: CASSEFGGSSGANVLTF.

This clone showed up just a few times. V and J are TRBV7-9 and TRBJ1-4; no definite D call. CDR3 length: 14 amino acids. Germline CDR1 reads SEHNR; CDR2 reads FQNEAQ (reference sequence). V lost 2 bases, J lost 6 bases, and 10 bases lay in between. The CDR3 loop is CASSLSSADEKLFF. The CDR3 DNA is TGTGCCAGCAGCTTAAGTAGCGCAGATGAAAAACTGTTTTTT.

This clone has just a few counts. The J gene is TRBJ2-3, the V gene TRBV7-3; D perhaps matches TRBD1 (5 bases). This CDR3 region has 15 residues. The germline V gene has CDR1 SGHTA and CDR2 FQGTGA. Trimming removed 1 base from V and 2 bases from J, with 10 bases in between. The CDR3 is CASSLNGQNTDTQYF. CDR3 sequence (DNA): TGTGCCAGCAGCTTAAACGGACAAAACACAGATACGCAGTATTTT.

The table lists this clone with a few counts. The V and J genes are TRBV29-1 and TRBJ1-1; D not certain. The CDR3 has 12 amino acids. The ends were cut back, 2 bases at V and 4 bases at J, with 8 bases in the middle. CDR1 and CDR2 (germline): SQVTM, ANQGSEA. The CDR3 here is CSVEPPLTEAFF. DNA of the CDR3: TGCAGCGTTGAACCCCCCCTCACTGAAGCTTTCTTT.

The chain couples TRBV11-3 to TRBJ1-1; D call uncertain. The CDR3 consists of 14 residues. CDR1 and CDR2 (germline): SGHNT, YENEEA. V was cut by 5 bases and J by 1 base, with 11 bases left in between. CDR3 in DNA: TGTGCCAGCAGCCCTCGCTTAGCGAACACTGAAGCTTTCTTT. Its protein product is CASSPRLANTEAFF.